This T cell receptor (beta chain) is drawn from a study of T cell responses to AZD1222 COVID-19 vaccine. Findings of the study overall: It was only a handful of AZD1222 recipients who were seropositive at baseline. Reportedly, nearly half of unique spike TCRs recognized epitopes outside B.1.351/B.1.1.7 mutations. Most donors were white British and more were female, and clonal diversity was possibly underestimated. Spike-specific TCR breadth and depth grew following two AZD1222 doses.

The data were produced by immunoSEQ multiplex PCR, yet TCRdb's version contains in-frame clones alone and is incomplete. The sample yields some 150,000 clones, 85% to 95% seen once. There are 14 residues in the CDR3. Trimming shortened V by 0 bases and J by 2 bases, and 11 bases separated the two germline ends. Germline CDR1 GTSNPN, CDR2 SVGIG (reference sequence). Points on this clone: Its antigen remains unknown.

The chain couples TRBV30 to TRBJ2-7; D is ambiguous. The clonotype comes from an adult in good health. The source was peripheral blood, collected on day 0 of MenACWY control vaccination. DNA of the CDR3: TGTGCCTGGAGTGTGGGTATTATTGCCTACGAGCAGTACTTC. Translation: CAWSVGIIAYEQYF.